The rows below give T cell receptor beta chains drawn from one sample of a study of T cells after posttransplantation cyclophosphamide. This table comes from immunoSEQ multiplex PCR, and its TCRdb copy is limited to in-frame clones, with some not included. The repertoire consists of approximately 7,100 clones, none detected only once. This specimen consisted of PBMCs, obtained 94 days after allogeneic stem cell transplant with posttransplant cyclophosphamide. The receptors were sampled from a female patient between 60 and 69 years old who received an allogeneic stem cell transplant from an unrelated donor, was CMV-positive, and had acute GVHD only. Some T cells may arise from the graft donor. The CDR3 runs from the conserved cysteine through the conserved F or W. Fields, in order: D gene, V gene, clone size, J gene, CDR3 DNA, CDR3 protein. A D gene is named only where the DNA matches it firmly. Where a row states a size, it is once, few, many or the class of an expanded clone; other rows omit it.

d_call: -
v_call: TRBV4-3
clone_size: many
j_call: TRBJ2-7
cdr3_nt: TGCGCCAGCAGCCAAGGCGGTATCACCAGCTCCTACGAGCAGTACTTC
cdr3_aa: CASSQGGITSSYEQYF

d_call: -
v_call: TRBV6-6
clone_size: -
j_call: TRBJ2-7
cdr3_nt: TGTGCCAGCAGTTACTCGAAACAGGGAAGCTCCTACCAGCAGTACTTC
cdr3_aa: CASSYSKQGSSYQQYF

d_call: TRBD1
v_call: TRBV5-1
clone_size: many
j_call: TRBJ2-7
cdr3_nt: TGCGCCAGCAAAGAGGGACAGGGTAGCCACGAGCAGTACTTC
cdr3_aa: CASKEGQGSHEQYF

d_call: TRBD2
v_call: TRBV29-1
clone_size: few
j_call: TRBJ2-5
cdr3_nt: TGCAGCGTTGAAGTGTCTAGCGGTCAGTGGGCCCAGCACTTC
cdr3_aa: CSVEVSSGQWAQHF

d_call: TRBD1
v_call: TRBV6-1
clone_size: many
j_call: TRBJ2-3
cdr3_nt: TGTGCCAGCAGCCGACAGGGATCTTTGGCAGATACGCAGTATTTT
cdr3_aa: CASSRQGSLADTQYF

d_call: -
v_call: TRBV28
clone_size: many
j_call: TRBJ2-3
cdr3_nt: TGTGCCAGCAGCCGGGGGACTCCTTTCACAGATACGCAGTATTTT
cdr3_aa: CASSRGTPFTDTQYF

d_call: -
v_call: TRBV4-2
clone_size: -
j_call: TRBJ2-3
cdr3_nt: TGTGCCAGCAGCCAAGGTGGGGCTCGCAGGGGCACAGATACGCAGTATTTT
cdr3_aa: CASSQGGARRGTDTQYF

d_call: -
v_call: TRBV6-6
clone_size: medium-sized
j_call: TRBJ1-4
cdr3_nt: TGTGCCAGCAGTGAGCTAACTAATGAAAAACTGTTTTTT
cdr3_aa: CASSELTNEKLFF

d_call: -
v_call: TRBV6-1
clone_size: many
j_call: TRBJ2-1
cdr3_nt: TGTGCCAGCCGGGGAGACGGGGATGAGCAGTTCTTC
cdr3_aa: CASRGDGDEQFF

d_call: TRBD1
v_call: TRBV28
clone_size: many
j_call: TRBJ1-4
cdr3_nt: TGTGCCAGTTTGAACAGGGGGCTCTCCACTAATGAAAAACTGTTTTTT
cdr3_aa: CASLNRGLSTNEKLFF

d_call: TRBD2
v_call: TRBV5-1
clone_size: many
j_call: TRBJ2-7
cdr3_nt: TGCGCCAGCAGCTTGGGGACTAGCGGCTCCTACGAGCAGTACTTC
cdr3_aa: CASSLGTSGSYEQYF

d_call: -
v_call: TRBV12-3/TRBV12-4
clone_size: many
j_call: TRBJ2-3
cdr3_nt: TGTGCCAGCAAAATGACTTGGGGCACAGATACGCAGTATTTT
cdr3_aa: CASKMTWGTDTQYF

d_call: TRBD1
v_call: TRBV12-5
clone_size: few
j_call: TRBJ2-7
cdr3_nt: TGTGCTAGTGGTTTGCCTCCGGGGGACAGGGGGAACCCGGACGAGCAGTACTTC
cdr3_aa: CASGLPPGDRGNPDEQYF

d_call: TRBD1
v_call: TRBV12-5
clone_size: many
j_call: TRBJ1-5
cdr3_nt: TGTGCTAGTGGTTGGGGGACAGGGATCAGCAATCAGCCCCAGCATTTT
cdr3_aa: CASGWGTGISNQPQHF

d_call: TRBD2
v_call: TRBV5-1
clone_size: -
j_call: TRBJ2-5
cdr3_nt: TGCGCCAGCAGCTTAGGTCGGGGAGGGGAGACCCAGTACTTC
cdr3_aa: CASSLGRGGETQYF

d_call: TRBD2
v_call: TRBV19
clone_size: many
j_call: TRBJ2-1
cdr3_nt: TGTGCCAGTAGTATAGTTGTCGGCGGGAGCTCCTACAATGAGCAGTTCTTC
cdr3_aa: CASSIVVGGSSYNEQFF

d_call: TRBD1
v_call: TRBV13
clone_size: many
j_call: TRBJ2-1
cdr3_nt: TGTGCCAGCAGCTCCGACCAGACAGGGGGAAGGTATGAGCAGTTCTTC
cdr3_aa: CASSSDQTGGRYEQFF

d_call: -
v_call: TRBV7-9
clone_size: many
j_call: TRBJ1-6
cdr3_nt: TGTGCCAGCAGCCATGCGGGGGACCATTCACCCCTCCACTTT
cdr3_aa: CASSHAGDHSPLHF

d_call: -
v_call: TRBV7-2
clone_size: many
j_call: TRBJ2-7
cdr3_nt: TGTGCCAGCAGCTTATTCGCGGGCGACACCTACGAGCAGTACTTC
cdr3_aa: CASSLFAGDTYEQYF

d_call: TRBD2
v_call: TRBV9
clone_size: many
j_call: TRBJ2-1
cdr3_nt: TGTGCCAGCAGCCCGGGACTAGCCCCTTACAATGAGCAGTTCTTC
cdr3_aa: CASSPGLAPYNEQFF

d_call: TRBD2
v_call: TRBV5-4
clone_size: -
j_call: TRBJ2-5
cdr3_nt: TGTGCCAGCAGCTTGGCCGGGACTACTGCGGAGACCCAGTACTTC
cdr3_aa: CASSLAGTTAETQYF

d_call: -
v_call: TRBV2
clone_size: few
j_call: TRBJ2-5
cdr3_nt: TGTGCCAGCAGTCAGGGCGAGACCCAGTACTTC
cdr3_aa: CASSQGETQYF

d_call: TRBD1
v_call: TRBV7-2
clone_size: many
j_call: TRBJ2-7
cdr3_nt: TGTGCCAGCAGCTTAGAATCAGGACTGACAGGGGGATTCTACGAGCAGTACTTC
cdr3_aa: CASSLESGLTGGFYEQYF

d_call: TRBD1
v_call: TRBV6-2/TRBV6-3
clone_size: many
j_call: TRBJ1-5
cdr3_nt: TGTGCCAGCGCCGGACAGGCCAATCAGCCCCAGCATTTT
cdr3_aa: CASAGQANQPQHF

d_call: TRBD1
v_call: TRBV19
clone_size: many
j_call: TRBJ1-2
cdr3_nt: TGTGCCAGTGGACAGGCGTACTATGGCTACACCTTC
cdr3_aa: CASGQAYYGYTF

d_call: TRBD1
v_call: TRBV4-2
clone_size: many
j_call: TRBJ1-1
cdr3_nt: TGTGCCAGCAGCCAAGCCGACAGGGGAGGATACGAAGCTTTCTTT
cdr3_aa: CASSQADRGGYEAFF

d_call: TRBD2
v_call: TRBV9
clone_size: many
j_call: TRBJ2-2
cdr3_nt: TGTGCCAGCAGCCCTTGGACTAGCGGGAGCCCCGGGGAGCTGTTTTTT
cdr3_aa: CASSPWTSGSPGELFF

d_call: TRBD1
v_call: TRBV9
clone_size: many
j_call: TRBJ2-2
cdr3_nt: TGTGCCAGCAGCTTCCGGGACAGAGACACCGGGGAGCTGTTTTTT
cdr3_aa: CASSFRDRDTGELFF

d_call: TRBD1
v_call: TRBV29-1
clone_size: many
j_call: TRBJ2-1
cdr3_nt: TGCAGCGTTGAAGATTTTGGACAGGGTATGCGCCAGTTCTTC
cdr3_aa: CSVEDFGQGMRQFF

d_call: TRBD2
v_call: TRBV4-2
clone_size: many
j_call: TRBJ2-1
cdr3_nt: TGTGCCAGCAGCCCAGCGGGGGGGCGGGAGCAGTTCTTC
cdr3_aa: CASSPAGGREQFF

d_call: -
v_call: TRBV7-9
clone_size: medium-sized
j_call: TRBJ1-4
cdr3_nt: TGTGCCAGCAGCTTAGAGGCAGCAACTAATGAAAAACTGTTTTTT
cdr3_aa: CASSLEAATNEKLFF

d_call: -
v_call: TRBV5-1
clone_size: many
j_call: TRBJ2-6
cdr3_nt: TGCGCCAGCAAGACCGGGTCCCGCTCTGGGGCCAACGTCCTGACTTTC
cdr3_aa: CASKTGSRSGANVLTF

d_call: -
v_call: TRBV20-1
clone_size: many
j_call: TRBJ1-1
cdr3_nt: TGCAGTGCTAGAGTCCAACAGGTTGCTTTCTTT
cdr3_aa: CSARVQQVAFF

d_call: TRBD1
v_call: TRBV4-3
clone_size: many
j_call: TRBJ1-3
cdr3_nt: TGCGCCAGCAGCCAAGCACTACAGGGGTACGGAAACACCATATATTTT
cdr3_aa: CASSQALQGYGNTIYF

d_call: TRBD2
v_call: TRBV12-3/TRBV12-4
clone_size: many
j_call: TRBJ2-3
cdr3_nt: TGTGCCAGCAGTTTGATCTCATCGTTAAGCGGGGGGGGCACAGATACGCAGTATTTT
cdr3_aa: CASSLISSLSGGGTDTQYF

d_call: -
v_call: TRBV6-5
clone_size: many
j_call: TRBJ1-2
cdr3_nt: TGTGCCAGCAGTTACTCGAATGGGGGGGCGGGTGGCTACACCTTC
cdr3_aa: CASSYSNGGAGGYTF

d_call: -
v_call: TRBV7-2
clone_size: many
j_call: TRBJ2-7
cdr3_nt: TGTGCCAGCAGCTTGTCTAGCTACTCCTACGAGCAGTACTTC
cdr3_aa: CASSLSSYSYEQYF

d_call: TRBD1
v_call: TRBV9
clone_size: medium-sized
j_call: TRBJ2-1
cdr3_nt: TGTGCCAGCAGCGTGAGCGGGACAGGGGATGAGCAGTTCTTC
cdr3_aa: CASSVSGTGDEQFF

d_call: -
v_call: TRBV29-1
clone_size: many
j_call: TRBJ1-1
cdr3_nt: TGCAGCGTTGAAGGCGAGGCAGGGAGGATTGAAGCTTTCTTT
cdr3_aa: CSVEGEAGRIEAFF

d_call: TRBD1
v_call: TRBV7-6
clone_size: few
j_call: TRBJ2-1
cdr3_nt: TGTGCCAGCAGCTTTGGGACAGACTACTCCGAGCAGTTCTTC
cdr3_aa: CASSFGTDYSEQFF

d_call: -
v_call: TRBV2
clone_size: -
j_call: TRBJ2-2
cdr3_nt: TGTGCCAGCACGGGCAGGGGACAACACCGGGGAGCTGTTTTT
cdr3_aa: CASTGRGQHRGAVF

d_call: TRBD2
v_call: TRBV6-2/TRBV6-3
clone_size: -
j_call: TRBJ2-3
cdr3_nt: TGTGCCAGCACCGGCGGGAGGTCAGATACGCAGTATTTT
cdr3_aa: CASTGGRSDTQYF

d_call: -
v_call: TRBV4-1
clone_size: -
j_call: TRBJ1-1
cdr3_nt: TGCGCCAGCAGCCGAATAGGGGGAGCAGGAATAAACACTGAAGCTTTCTTT
cdr3_aa: CASSRIGGAGINTEAFF

d_call: -
v_call: TRBV12-3/TRBV12-4
clone_size: many
j_call: TRBJ1-1
cdr3_nt: TGTGCCAGCAGTTTAGTCGACACTGAAGCTTTCTTT
cdr3_aa: CASSLVDTEAFF

d_call: -
v_call: TRBV6-5
clone_size: many
j_call: TRBJ2-7
cdr3_nt: TGTGCCTCCGCCCATGGCAGTTTCTACGAGCAGTACTTC
cdr3_aa: CASAHGSFYEQYF

d_call: -
v_call: TRBV7-8
clone_size: many
j_call: TRBJ1-1
cdr3_nt: TGTGCCAGCAGCTTATACGGGACACCTGCTTTCTTT
cdr3_aa: CASSLYGTPAFF

d_call: -
v_call: TRBV6-1
clone_size: many
j_call: TRBJ2-1
cdr3_nt: TGTGCCAGCTTACGCTTGGGCACCGTCTACAATGAGCAGTTCTTC
cdr3_aa: CASLRLGTVYNEQFF

d_call: -
v_call: TRBV7-6
clone_size: many
j_call: TRBJ1-1
cdr3_nt: TGTGCCAGCAGCTTAGACGCGGCCACTGAAGCTTTCTTT
cdr3_aa: CASSLDAATEAFF

d_call: -
v_call: TRBV6-5
clone_size: many
j_call: TRBJ1-3
cdr3_nt: TGTGCCAGCAGTTACTCGTATGACAGTACTTCAAACACCATATATTTT
cdr3_aa: CASSYSYDSTSNTIYF

d_call: TRBD2
v_call: TRBV14
clone_size: many
j_call: TRBJ2-2
cdr3_nt: TGTGCCAGCAGCCAAGTCGGTAGCGGGAGGTTGAACACCGGGGAGCTGTTTTTT
cdr3_aa: CASSQVGSGRLNTGELFF

d_call: TRBD2
v_call: TRBV12-3/TRBV12-4
clone_size: many
j_call: TRBJ2-7
cdr3_nt: TGTGCCAGCAGTGCGACTAGCGGGAGCAACGAGCAGTACTTC
cdr3_aa: CASSATSGSNEQYF

d_call: -
v_call: TRBV5-4
clone_size: many
j_call: TRBJ2-7
cdr3_nt: TGTGCCAGCAGCTCTGATGACAGGTCCTACGAGCAGTACTTC
cdr3_aa: CASSSDDRSYEQYF

d_call: TRBD1
v_call: TRBV12-3/TRBV12-4
clone_size: many
j_call: TRBJ1-2
cdr3_nt: TGTGCCAGCAGTCAGGACAGGGTGATTGGCTACACCTTC
cdr3_aa: CASSQDRVIGYTF

d_call: TRBD1
v_call: TRBV5-6
clone_size: few
j_call: TRBJ1-1
cdr3_nt: TGTGCCAGCAGCTTGGATTCAAGGGGGCATGGGATTGACACTGAAGCTTTCTTT
cdr3_aa: CASSLDSRGHGIDTEAFF

d_call: TRBD1
v_call: TRBV9
clone_size: many
j_call: TRBJ1-4
cdr3_nt: TGTGCCAGCAGCGTAGGGATCAGGGGGCTCCCTAATGAAAAACTGTTTTTT
cdr3_aa: CASSVGIRGLPNEKLFF

d_call: TRBD2
v_call: TRBV7-9
clone_size: many
j_call: TRBJ2-7
cdr3_nt: TGTGCCAGCAGCTCCGGGACTAGCGGGCCGATATACGAGCAGTACTTC
cdr3_aa: CASSSGTSGPIYEQYF

d_call: TRBD2
v_call: TRBV30
clone_size: -
j_call: TRBJ2-2
cdr3_nt: TGTGCCTGGAGTAACAGCGGGGGGGGGAACACCGGGGAGCTGTTTTTT
cdr3_aa: CAWSNSGGGNTGELFF